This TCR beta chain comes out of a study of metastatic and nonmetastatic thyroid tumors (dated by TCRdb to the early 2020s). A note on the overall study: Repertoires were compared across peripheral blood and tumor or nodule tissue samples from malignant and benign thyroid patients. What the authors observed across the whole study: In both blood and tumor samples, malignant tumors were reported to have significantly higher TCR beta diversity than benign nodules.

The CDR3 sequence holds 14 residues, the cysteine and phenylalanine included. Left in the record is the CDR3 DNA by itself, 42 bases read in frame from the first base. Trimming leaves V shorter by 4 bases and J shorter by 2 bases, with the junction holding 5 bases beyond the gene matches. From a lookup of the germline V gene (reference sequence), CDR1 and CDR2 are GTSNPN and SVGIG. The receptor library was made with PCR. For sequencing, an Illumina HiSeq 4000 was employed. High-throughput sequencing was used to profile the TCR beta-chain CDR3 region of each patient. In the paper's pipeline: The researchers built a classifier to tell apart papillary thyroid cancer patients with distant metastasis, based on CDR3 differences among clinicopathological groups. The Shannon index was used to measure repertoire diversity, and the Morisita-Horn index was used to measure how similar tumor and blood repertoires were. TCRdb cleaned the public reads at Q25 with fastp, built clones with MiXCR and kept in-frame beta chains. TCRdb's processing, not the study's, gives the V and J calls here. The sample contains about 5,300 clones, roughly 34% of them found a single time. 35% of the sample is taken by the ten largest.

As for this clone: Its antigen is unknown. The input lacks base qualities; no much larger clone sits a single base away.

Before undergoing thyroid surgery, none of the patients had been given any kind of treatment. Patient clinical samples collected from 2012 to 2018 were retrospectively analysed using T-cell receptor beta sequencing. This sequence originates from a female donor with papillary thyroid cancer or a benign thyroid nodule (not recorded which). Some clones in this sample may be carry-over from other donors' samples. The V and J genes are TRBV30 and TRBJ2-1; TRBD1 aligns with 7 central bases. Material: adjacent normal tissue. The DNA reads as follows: TGTGCCTGGATGGGTAGGGGGCCCTACAATGAGCAGTTCTTC. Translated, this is CAWMGRGPYNEQFF.